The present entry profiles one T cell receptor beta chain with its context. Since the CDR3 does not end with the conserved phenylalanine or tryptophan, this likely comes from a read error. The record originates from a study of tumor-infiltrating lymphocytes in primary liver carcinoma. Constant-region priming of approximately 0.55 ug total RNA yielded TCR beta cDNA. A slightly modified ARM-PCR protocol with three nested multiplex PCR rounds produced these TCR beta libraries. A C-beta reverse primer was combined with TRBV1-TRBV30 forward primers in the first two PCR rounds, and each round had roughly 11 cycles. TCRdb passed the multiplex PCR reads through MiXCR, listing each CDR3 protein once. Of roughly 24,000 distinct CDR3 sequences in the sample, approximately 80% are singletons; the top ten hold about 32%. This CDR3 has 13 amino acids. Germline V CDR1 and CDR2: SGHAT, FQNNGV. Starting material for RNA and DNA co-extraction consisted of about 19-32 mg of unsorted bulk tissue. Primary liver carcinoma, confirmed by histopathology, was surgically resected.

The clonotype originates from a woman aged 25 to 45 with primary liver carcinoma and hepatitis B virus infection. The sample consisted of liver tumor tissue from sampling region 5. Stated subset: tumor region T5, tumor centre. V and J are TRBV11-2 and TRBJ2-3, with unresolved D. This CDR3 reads CASSLVNSDTQYL. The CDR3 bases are TGTGCAAGCAGCTTAGTGAACTCTGATACGCAGTATCTT.